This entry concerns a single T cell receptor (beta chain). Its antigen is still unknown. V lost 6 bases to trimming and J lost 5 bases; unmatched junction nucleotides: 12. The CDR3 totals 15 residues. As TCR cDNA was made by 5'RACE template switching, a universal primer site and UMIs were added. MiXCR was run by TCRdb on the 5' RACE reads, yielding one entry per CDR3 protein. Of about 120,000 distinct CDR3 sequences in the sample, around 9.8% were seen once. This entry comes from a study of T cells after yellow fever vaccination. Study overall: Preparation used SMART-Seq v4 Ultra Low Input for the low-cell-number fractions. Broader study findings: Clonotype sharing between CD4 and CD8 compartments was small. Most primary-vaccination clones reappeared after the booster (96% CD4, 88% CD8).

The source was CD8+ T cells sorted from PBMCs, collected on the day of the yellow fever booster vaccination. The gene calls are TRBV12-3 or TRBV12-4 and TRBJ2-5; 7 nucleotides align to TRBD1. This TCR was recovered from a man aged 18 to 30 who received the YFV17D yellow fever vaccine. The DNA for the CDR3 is TGTGCCAGCAGCCCAGAGCGGACAGGTGGGGAGACCCAGTACTTC. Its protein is CASSPERTGGETQYF.